This passage covers 17 T cell receptor beta chains from one sample sequenced in a study of T cells in Graves' hyperthyroidism and ophthalmopathy. Regions amplified from RNA transcripts were the TCR beta CDR3 regions. Using the HTBI primer set, a first-round RT-PCR was run on the TCR CDR3. Each CDR3 protein is one row after TCRdb ran MiXCR on the multiplex PCR reads. Among 300,000 to 400,000 distinct CDR3 sequences listed, about 18% were seen once. The sample taken for sequencing was blood. Receptors were obtained from a woman between 45 and 60 years old with Graves' hyperthyroidism.

The V and J genes are TRBV19 and TRBJ1-6, with a weak D call TRBD1 (5 bases). The CDR3 is 13 amino acids. The germline V gene has CDR1 LNHDA and CDR2 SQIVND (reference sequence). Deletions cut 7 bases from V and 9 bases from J, with 13 bases between. The CDR3 DNA sequence: TGTGCCAGTACTAGTCAGGGTGGTTCACCCCTCCACTTT. This sequence encodes CASTSQGGSPLHF.

This clonotype turned up a few times. The junction departs from germline at one end; a sequencing error may be responsible. V is TRBV20-1 and J is TRBJ2-3; TRBD1 matches 8 bases. CDR1 and CDR2 from the germline V gene are DFQATT and SNEGSKA (reference sequence). CDR3 size: 14 residues. Here the CDR3 reads CSARETGGGDTQYF. The CDR3 bases are TGCAGTGCCAGAGAAACAGGGGGAGGCGATACGCAGTATTTT.

The rearrangement uses TRBV27 and TRBJ2-2; possible D gene TRBD1, 5 bases. Trimming removed 5 bases at V and 4 bases at J, with 11 bases between. This CDR3 spans 14 amino acids. From germline, CDR1 is MNHEY and CDR2 SMNVEV (reference sequence). CDR3 amino acids: CASSPWGGTGELFF. The CDR3 coding sequence is TGTGCCAGCAGTCCTTGGGGCGGCACCGGGGAGCTGTTTTTT.

Many counts were recorded for this clonotype. This chain uses TRBV13 with TRBJ2-3; no firm D call. The V and J ends lost 5 bases and 4 bases respectively, with 13 bases between them. This CDR3 has 14 amino acids. Germline V gene lookup returns CDR1 PRHDT and CDR2 FYEKMQ (reference sequence). CDR3 loop: CASSRTHGADTQYF. As DNA, the CDR3 is TGTGCCAGCAGCCGGACCCACGGTGCAGATACGCAGTATTTT.

This clonotype was picked up many times. The rearrangement joins TRBV27 to TRBJ2-7, with D maybe TRBD2 (6 bases). Trimming took 5 bases from V and 3 from J, leaving 20 bases between them. CDR1 and CDR2 from the germline V gene are MNHEY and SMNVEV (reference sequence). This CDR3 has 16 amino acids. In nucleotides, the CDR3 is TGTGCCAGCAGTGCGGGACCGACTGTCGGGTACTACGAGCAGTACGTC. Translated, it gives CASSAGPTVGYYEQYV.

This clonotype was picked up many times. The chain has TRBV6-1 and TRBJ2-3, with D tentatively TRBD2 (6 bases). CDR3 length: 17 amino acids. Per the germline V gene, CDR1 is MNHNS and CDR2 is SASEGT. Trimming shortened V by 0 bases and J by 4 bases, and 17 bases separated the two germline ends. CDR3: CASSEAFWEVEADTQYF. The CDR3 DNA follows: TGTGCCAGCAGTGAAGCGTTTTGGGAGGTGGAGGCAGATACGCAGTATTTT.

This clonotype turned up a few times. The CDR3 coding sequence is TGTGCCAGCTCACCCGGTGGTAGCGGGGGGGCCGCCCAAGAGACCCAGTACTTC. Its translation: CASSPGGSGGAAQETQYF. The chain couples TRBV18 to TRBJ2-5; the match to TRBD2 covers 11 bases. Germline V gives CDR1 KGHSH, CDR2 LQKENI. The CDR3 is 18 residues long. Germline trimming cut 3 bases from V and 1 base from J; bases unmatched to any gene: 10.

This clonotype has a count of ten or more. This chain connects TRBV2 to TRBJ1-2; D call uncertain. Trimming removed 7 bases from V and 5 bases from J, with 8 bases in between. The CDR3 length is 11 residues. Germline V gene sequence: CDR1 SNHLY, CDR2 FYNNEI. CDR3 coding DNA: TGTGCCAGCATGACACCTTATGGCTACACCTTC. It encodes CASMTPYGYTF. The full variable domain, rest sourced from reference TRBV2 and TRBJ1-2, is EPEVTQTPSHQVTQMGQEVILRCVPISNHLYFYWYRQILGQKVEFLVSFYNNEISEKSEIFDDQFSVERPDGSNFTLKIRSTKLEDSAMYFCASMTPYGYTFGSGTRLTVV.

V gene TRBV9 combines with J gene TRBJ2-1; D unresolved. The CDR3 is made up of 14 amino acids. Trimming took 3 bases from V and 6 from J, leaving 13 bases between them. Germline CDR1 and CDR2: SGDLS and YYNGEE. CDR3 coding DNA: TGTGCCAGCAGCGGAAGCCTTTGGGCCAATGAGCAGTTCTTC. This gives the protein CASSGSLWANEQFF.

This chain uses TRBV2 with TRBJ2-6; maybe TRBD1 (5 bases). Germline loops: CDR1 SNHLY, CDR2 FYNNEI. The V and J ends lost 0 bases and 2 bases respectively, with 20 bases between them. The CDR3 is 20 amino acids. CDR3 protein: CASSEAIEQEFWPGANVLTF. The CDR3 coding sequence is TGTGCCAGCAGTGAAGCTATCGAACAGGAGTTCTGGCCTGGGGCCAACGTCCTGACTTTC.

Comments on this clonotype: Its ends do not fully match the called genes, so a read error is possible. The CDR3 DNA sequence: TGTGCCAGCAGCCTCGGGGGGGCCTCCCACAATGAGCAGTTCTTC. This gives the protein CASSLGGASHNEQFF. J is TRBJ2-1 and V is TRBV7-9, with TRBD2 identical over 8 bases. The CDR3 consists of 15 residues. Germline CDR1 and CDR2: SEHNR and FQNEAQ (reference sequence). The full variable domain, in which reference TRBV7-9 and TRBJ2-1 provide the parts outside the CDR3, is DTGVSQNPRHKITKRGQNVTFRCDPISEHNRLYWYRQTLGQGPEFLTYFQNEAQLEKSRLLSDRFSAERPKGSFSTLEIQRTEQGDSAMYLCASSLGGASHNEQFFGPGTRLTVL.

In its sample, this clonotype was seen a few times. The chain joins TRBV11-2 to TRBJ2-3; 13 bases are a match to TRBD2. V was pared by 5 bases and J by 7 bases, with 9 bases of the junction left unmatched. The CDR3 is 16 residues long. Germline CDR1 and CDR2: SGHAT and FQNNGV. The DNA of the CDR3 is TGTGCCAGCAGCCCAGGACTAGCGGGAGCGGGGAATACGCAGTATTTT. This sequence encodes CASSPGLAGAGNTQYF.

The V and J genes are TRBV20-1 and TRBJ2-5, with 8 bases that match TRBD1. Per germline, CDR1 DFQATT and CDR2 SNEGSKA (reference sequence). The CDR3 has 14 amino acids. V gave up 6 bases and J gave up 5 bases; unmatched junction bases: 11. This chain's CDR3 is CSAHPQGAGETQYF. The CDR3 DNA reads TGCAGTGCACACCCTCAGGGGGCCGGGGAGACCCAGTACTTC.

The chain carries TRBV6-1 and TRBJ1-6; TRBD1 is a possible D gene (5 bases). Germline assignment: CDR1 MNHNS and CDR2 SASEGT. The CDR3 runs 16 residues. Trimming pared 5 bases from V and 9 bases from J, leaving 20 bases between. The CDR3 DNA reads as TGTGCCAGCAGTCCGAACTCCGGGACGTTTGGTTCACCCCTCCACTTT. This sequence encodes CASSPNSGTFGSPLHF.

CDR3 nucleotides: TGTGCCACCAGCAGATCGGAAGAGACCCAGTACTTC. Translated: CATSRSEETQYF. V gene TRBV15 combines with J gene TRBJ2-5; D unclear. V was cut by 2 bases and J by 3 bases, with 4 bases left in between. Germline V CDR1 and CDR2: LNHNV, YYDKDF (reference sequence). The CDR3 has 12 amino acids.

This clonotype was recorded once. The V and J genes are TRBV10-3 and TRBJ1-1; tentatively, D is TRBD1 (6 bases). The CDR3 length is 17 residues. The germline V gene encodes CDR1 ENHRY and CDR2 SYGVKD. V lost 2 bases and J 6 bases, leaving 22 bases between the germline ends. CDR3 loop: CAISEPPGSGTTAEAFF. The CDR3 DNA follows: TGTGCCATCAGTGAGCCGCCGGGGAGCGGGACAACGGCTGAAGCTTTCTTT.

A note on this clonotype: One base away lies a much larger clone, so this may be a sequencing read error. This rearrangement joins TRBV6-2 or TRBV6-3 to TRBJ2-7; a possible D gene is TRBD2 (5 bases). The CDR3 spans 13 residues. CDR1 MNHEY and CDR2 SVGEGT come from the germline V gene. V shed 6 bases and J shed 6 bases, with 15 bases lying between them. CDR3 protein: CASRLPAEGEQYF. The CDR3 bases are TGTGCCAGCAGGTTGCCCGCTGAGGGCGAGCAGTACTTC.